These T cell receptor beta chains were read from a single sample in a study of technical replicates of blood from several donors. The data were produced by immunoSEQ multiplex PCR, yet TCRdb's version contains in-frame clones alone and is incomplete. The sample comprises roughly 48,000 clones, 80% to 95% of which are singletons, and around 4.2% rests with the top ten. Sample: PBMCs. These receptors were taken from a human donor in good health. Some clones in this sample may be carry-over from other donors' samples. The CDR3 runs from the conserved cysteine through the conserved F or W. D genes are given only for firm matches. Some rows have no size entry. The others give once, few or many, or a class for an expanded clone.

D gene	clone size	V gene	J gene	CDR3 DNA	CDR3 protein
TRBD2	NA	TRBV6-4	TRBJ2-3	TGTGCCAGCAGTGACTCTCCGGGGGGAACAACAGATACGCAGTATTTT	CASSDSPGGTTDTQYF
NA	NA	TRBV6-1	TRBJ1-3	TGTGCCAGCAGAAGCCGGGACACTCGAAACACCATATATTTT	CASRSRDTRNTIYF
NA	NA	TRBV29-1	TRBJ2-3	TGCAGCGTGGCTGGACACGTTCGCGGCACAGATACGCAGTATTTT	CSVAGHVRGTDTQYF
TRBD1	once	TRBV5-4	TRBJ2-1	TGTGCCAGCAGCTGGCCTGACAGGGGCGGGGATGAGCAGTTCTTC	CASSWPDRGGDEQFF
NA	NA	TRBV5-1	TRBJ1-2	TGCGCCAGCAGCTTGGTGGCTACGGGAGGCTCAAACTATGGCTACACCTTC	CASSLVATGGSNYGYTF
NA	NA	TRBV27	TRBJ1-4	TGTGCCAGCAGTCGTGGCAGGGTTGTGGAAAAACTGTTTTTT	CASSRGRVVEKLFF
NA	NA	TRBV9	TRBJ2-5	TGTGCCAGCAGCGCAGGTTCTTCGGAGACCCAGTACTTC	CASSAGSSETQYF
NA	NA	TRBV27	TRBJ2-7	TGTGCCAGCAGTTTCCGACCCCAGGGTTACGAGCAGTACTTC	CASSFRPQGYEQYF
TRBD1	NA	TRBV7-2	TRBJ2-7	TGTGCCAGCAGCTTAGAAGGGGGCGCTGGCGAGCAGTACTTC	CASSLEGGAGEQYF
TRBD1	NA	TRBV9	TRBJ2-5	TGTGCCAGCAGCGTAGGGGGACAGCAAGAGACCCAGTACTTC	CASSVGGQQETQYF
NA	NA	TRBV7-9	TRBJ1-2	TGTGCCAGCAGCTTAGCGGGTCCAGGGGCCTATGGCTACACCTTC	CASSLAGPGAYGYTF
NA	NA	TRBV7-6	TRBJ1-3	TGTGCCAGCAGCTCCGTTCTCTCTGGAAACACCATATATTTT	CASSSVLSGNTIYF
TRBD1	NA	TRBV2	TRBJ1-2	TGTGCCAGCAGTCCCCCAGGACAGGTTTATGGCTACACCTTC	CASSPPGQVYGYTF
NA	NA	TRBV15	TRBJ2-5	TGTGCCACCGCTTGGGCAGCCCAAGAGACCCAGTACTTC	CATAWAAQETQYF
TRBD1	NA	TRBV4-3	TRBJ1-2	TGCGCCAGCAGCCAAGAGACAGGGATCGTAAACTATGGCTACACCTTC	CASSQETGIVNYGYTF
TRBD1	NA	TRBV29-1	TRBJ1-2	TGCAGCGTTCGTCAACAGACAGGGCAAGGCTACACCTTC	CSVRQQTGQGYTF
TRBD2	NA	TRBV7-2	TRBJ2-5	TGTGCCAGCAGCCTTGAAGCTCTGCGGGGGGCCGCGGTACCAGAGACCCAGTACTTC	CASSLEALRGAAVPETQYF
TRBD1	NA	TRBV30	TRBJ2-7	TGTGCCTGGAGTATACCCAGGGGGTCCTACGAGCAGTACTTC	CAWSIPRGSYEQYF